The clone carrying this TCR beta chain came up a few times. Its target is not known. The CDR3 spans 14 residues. The V and J ends lost 6 bases and 2 bases respectively, with 14 bases between them. Germline lookup yields CDR1 MNHEY and CDR2 SVGEGT. The entry originates in a study of T-cell memory formation after mild COVID-19. Findings of the study overall: Mainly in CM and EM were contracting CD4+ clones; CD8+ were in EMRA. Cross-reactive memory apparently joined, as some responding clones appeared in pre-infection memory. Day 15 to 85 contractors were CD4/CD8 balanced; later expanders leaned CD4+.

From 5'RACE with constant-segment primers came TCR alpha and TCR beta cDNA libraries that carried sample barcodes and UMIs. MiXCR, applied by TCRdb to the 5' RACE reads, yields one record per CDR3 protein. The profile covers about 110,000 distinct CDR3 sequences, with around 12% appearing a single time and approximately 30% taken by the ten largest. This chain uses TRBV6-2 or TRBV6-3 with TRBJ2-7; D may be TRBD1 (5 bases). Sequencing input: PBMCs or a T cell subset sorted from them (not recorded which). The TCR originated in an adult woman who had mild COVID-19 (a few samples of this study predate the infection). Cell type and time point are not known. The CDR3, as DNA: TGTGCCAGCAGCCCTAACAGGCCAACCTACGAGCAGTACTTC. Its protein product is CASSPNRPTYEQYF.